These 15 T cell receptor beta chains were sequenced from one sample in a study of T cells in Graves' hyperthyroidism and ophthalmopathy. Amplified TCR beta CDR3 regions came from RNA transcripts. HTBI primers were used for first-round RT-PCR of the TCR CDR3. TCRdb reprocessed the multiplex PCR reads with MiXCR, giving one entry per CDR3 protein. The data show about 300,000 distinct CDR3 sequences, roughly 15% seen once. Sequencing used blood. These receptors were obtained from a man aged 30-40 years with Graves' hyperthyroidism.

This clonotype has more than one count but fewer than ten. This chain joins TRBV19 and TRBJ1-1, with TRBD1 as a possible D gene (6 bases). CDR1 is LNHDA and CDR2 is SQIVND in the germline V gene (reference sequence). The CDR3 is 12 amino acids. Trimming removed 8 bases from V and 4 bases from J, with 11 bases in between. CDR3 coding DNA: TGTGCCAGTGGCCCGGGGGCCACTGAAGCTTTCTTT. Its translation: CASGPGATEAFF.

This clonotype has ten or more counts. This chain uses TRBV20-1 with TRBJ2-7; D may be TRBD1 (5 bases). CDR1 DFQATT and CDR2 SNEGSKA come from the germline V gene (reference sequence). CDR3 size: 13 residues. Trimming removed 5 bases at V and 4 bases at J, with 15 bases between. The CDR3, as DNA: TGCAGTGCTCTCCTCGGGCGGACATACGAGCAGTACTTC. Translating gives CSALLGRTYEQYF.

The chain has TRBV27 and TRBJ1-5; a weak D match, TRBD1 (5 bases). Germline V gene data show CDR1 as MNHEY and CDR2 as SMNVEV (reference sequence). CDR3 length: 13 residues. V was cut by 0 bases and J by 6 bases, with 6 bases left in between. The CDR3 sequence: CASSLSRAQPQHF. The CDR3, as DNA: TGTGCCAGCAGTTTATCCAGGGCTCAGCCCCAGCATTTT.

This clonotype was detected ten times or more. The chain couples TRBV20-1 to TRBJ2-1, with 15 bases aligning to TRBD2. Germline lookup yields CDR1 DFQATT and CDR2 SNEGSKA (reference sequence). This CDR3 region has 15 residues. V shed 0 bases and J 10 bases; nucleotides not matched to a gene: 4. CDR3 residues: CSARDTGTSGGEQFF. DNA of the CDR3: TGCAGTGCTAGAGATACCGGGACTAGCGGGGGGGAGCAGTTCTTC.

The chain joins TRBV7-2 to TRBJ1-4, with TRBD1 matching over 9 bases. The CDR3 has 14 amino acids. Unmatched junction bases numbered 4, after V lost 5 bases and J lost 6 bases. Germline assignment: CDR1 SGHTA and CDR2 FQGNSA. The CDR3 coding sequence is TGTGCCAGCAGCCTACAGGGGGCGTATGAAAAACTGTTTTTT. This codes for CASSLQGAYEKLFF.

This clonotype was detected many times. This chain links TRBV2 with TRBJ2-3; weak D call: TRBD1 (6 bases). Germline CDR1 SNHLY, CDR2 FYNNEI. The CDR3 length is 16 residues. V shed 2 bases and J shed 4 bases, with 16 bases lying between them. The CDR3 loop reads CASSERGQKGPDTQYF. CDR3 nucleotides: TGTGCCAGCAGTGAACGGGGACAAAAAGGCCCAGATACGCAGTATTTT.

This clonotype was observed a handful of times. The CDR3 sequence is CASSHRDTLGANEKLFF. The CDR3 DNA reads TGCGCCAGCAGCCATAGGGACACGCTTGGGGCTAATGAAAAACTGTTTTTT. This chain links TRBV4-1 with TRBJ1-4, with D perhaps TRBD1 (6 bases). This CDR3 has 17 amino acids. Germline CDR1 and CDR2: MGHRA and YSYEKL. V lost 3 bases and J 3 bases, leaving 17 bases between the germline ends.

This clonotype was seen many times. The rearrangement uses TRBV28 and TRBJ2-7; the match to TRBD2 covers 7 bases. V lost 6 bases and J lost 0; bases outside the gene matches: 11. Germline lookup yields CDR1 MDHEN and CDR2 SYDVKM. The CDR3 runs 16 residues. The CDR3 coding sequence is TGTGCCAGCAGCCCGCCCGGGAGGCCGGTCTCCTACGAGCAGTACTTC. This translates into CASSPPGRPVSYEQYF.

The chain combines TRBV13 with TRBJ2-5; D unresolved. The V end was cut by 0 bases, the J end by 1 base, with 12 bases between. CDR3 size: 16 residues. CDR1 PRHDT and CDR2 FYEKMQ come from the germline V gene (reference sequence). The CDR3 loop reads CASSLGSAGLQETQYF. DNA of the CDR3: TGTGCCAGCAGCTTAGGGTCCGCCGGGCTCCAAGAGACCCAGTACTTC.

This clonotype has at least ten counts. The chain has TRBV20-1 and TRBJ2-7; 9 nucleotides agree with TRBD2. The V gene end was trimmed by 3 bases and the J gene end by 10 bases; junction bases not matched to a gene: 4. The germline gives CDR1 DFQATT, CDR2 SNEGSKA (reference sequence). The CDR3 is 11 residues long. The DNA of the CDR3 is TGCAGTGCTAGGGGCGGGGGGGCTCAGTACTTC. Translation gives CSARGGGAQYF.

This clonotype was detected ten times or more. The rearrangement uses TRBV6-1 and TRBJ1-1; TRBD1 might be the D (5 bases). CDR3 length: 15 amino acids. Deletions cut 7 bases from V and 0 bases from J, with 15 bases between. Germline V lookup: CDR1 MNHNS, CDR2 SASEGT. CDR3 protein: CASTLGKGMNTEAFF. As DNA, the CDR3 is TGTGCCAGCACCTTGGGGAAGGGGATGAACACTGAAGCTTTCTTT.

The J gene is TRBJ2-3, the V gene TRBV28, with 10 positions matching TRBD2. There are 16 residues in the CDR3. In germline, CDR1 is MDHEN, CDR2 SYDVKM. V dropped 2 bases and J dropped 4; count of bases not matched to a gene: 6. The CDR3 DNA reads TGTGCCAGCAGTTTAAGGGCTAGCGGGAGCGCAGATACGCAGTATTTT. Residues: CASSLRASGSADTQYF.

This clonotype was counted between two and nine times. One end of the junction varies from germline; a read error may be responsible. V usage is TRBV6-1 and J usage is TRBJ2-4, with D perhaps TRBD1 (5 bases). Germline values: CDR1 MNHNS, CDR2 SASEGT. The CDR3 covers 14 residues. CDR3 in amino acids: CASSKAGFSAIQYF. CDR3 DNA: TGTGCCAGCAGTAAAGCAGGGTTTAGTGCCATTCAGTACTTC.

The V gene is TRBV5-1, the J gene TRBJ2-3, with 7 bases aligning to TRBD1. CDR3 length equals 15 residues. The V and J ends lost 3 bases and 0 bases, in that order; junction bases with no gene match: 4. Germline CDR1 reads SGHRS; CDR2 reads YFSETQ. The chain's CDR3 is CASSSLTGSTDTQYF. The CDR3, as DNA: TGCGCCAGCAGCTCCCTGACAGGGAGCACAGATACGCAGTATTTT. Using reference TRBV5-1 and TRBJ2-3 for the parts outside the CDR3, the full variable domain is KAGVTQTPRYLIKTRGQQVTLSCSPISGHRSVSWYQQTPGQGLQFLFEYFSETQRNKGNFPGRFSGRQFSNSRSEMNVSTLELGDSALYLCASSSLTGSTDTQYFGPGTRLTVL.

The chain carries TRBV19 and TRBJ2-2; D may be TRBD1 (5 bases). This CDR3 has 12 residues. Trimming cost V 3 bases and J 8 bases, with 7 bases left between them. Germline CDR1 and CDR2: LNHDA and SQIVND (reference sequence). This chain's CDR3 is CASSIKGGELFF. In DNA, the CDR3 is TGTGCCAGTAGTATCAAGGGGGGGGAGCTGTTTTTT. Drawing the rest from reference TRBV19 and TRBJ2-2, the complete variable domain is DGGITQSPKYLFRKEGQNVTLSCEQNLNHDAMYWYRQDPGQGLRLIYYSQIVNDFQKGDIAEGYSVSREKKESFPLTVTSAQKNPTAFYLCASSIKGGELFFGEGSRLTVL.